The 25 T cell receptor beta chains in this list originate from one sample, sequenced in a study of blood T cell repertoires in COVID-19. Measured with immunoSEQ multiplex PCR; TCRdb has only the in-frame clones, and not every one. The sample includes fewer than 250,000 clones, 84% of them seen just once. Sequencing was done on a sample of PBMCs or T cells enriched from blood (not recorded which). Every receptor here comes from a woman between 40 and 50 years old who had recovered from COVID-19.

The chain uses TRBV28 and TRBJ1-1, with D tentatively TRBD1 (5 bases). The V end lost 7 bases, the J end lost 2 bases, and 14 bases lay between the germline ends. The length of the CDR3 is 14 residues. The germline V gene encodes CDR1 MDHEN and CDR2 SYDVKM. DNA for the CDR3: TGTGCCAGCATTAACGGAGGGGCAAACACTGAAGCTTTCTTT. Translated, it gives CASINGGANTEAFF. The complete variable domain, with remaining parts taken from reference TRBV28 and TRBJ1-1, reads DVKVTQSSRYLVKRTGEKVFLECVQDMDHENMFWYRQDPGLGLRLIYFSYDVKMKEKGDIPEGYSVSREKKERFSLILESASTNQTSMYLCASINGGANTEAFFGQGTRLTVV.

CDR3 residues: CAISESESTDTQYF. The CDR3 DNA is TGTGCCATCAGTGAGTCAGAGAGCACAGATACGCAGTATTTT. The chain joins TRBV10-3 to TRBJ2-3; unclear D gene. This CDR3 region has 14 residues. Per germline, CDR1 ENHRY and CDR2 SYGVKD. The V gene lost 0 bases and the J gene lost 0 bases, with 4 bases spanning the gap.

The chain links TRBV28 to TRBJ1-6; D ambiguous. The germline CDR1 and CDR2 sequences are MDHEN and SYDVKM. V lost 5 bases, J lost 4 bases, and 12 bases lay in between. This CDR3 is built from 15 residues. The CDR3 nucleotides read TGTGCCAGCAGTGGGGTCGGGGTTTATAATTCACCCCTCCACTTT. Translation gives CASSGVGVYNSPLHF.

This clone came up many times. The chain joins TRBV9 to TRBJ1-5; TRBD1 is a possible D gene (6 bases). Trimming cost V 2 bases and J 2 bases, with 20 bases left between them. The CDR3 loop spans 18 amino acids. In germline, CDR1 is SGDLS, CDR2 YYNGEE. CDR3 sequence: CASSVERKQGHGNQPQHF. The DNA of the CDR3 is TGTGCCAGCAGCGTCGAGAGAAAGCAGGGGCACGGCAATCAGCCCCAGCATTTT. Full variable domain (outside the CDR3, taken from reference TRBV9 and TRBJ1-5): DSGVTQTPKHLITATGQRVTLRCSPRSGDLSVYWYQQSLDQGLQFLIQYYNGEERAKGNILERFSAQQFPDLHSELNLSSLELGDSALYFCASSVERKQGHGNQPQHFGDGTRLSIL.

This chain's CDR3 is CASSRSSVEQYF. In DNA form, the CDR3 reads TGTGCCAGCAGTCGATCTAGCGTCGAGCAGTACTTC. V gene TRBV12-3 or TRBV12-4 combines with J gene TRBJ2-7; weak D call: TRBD2 (6 bases). This CDR3 has 12 amino acids. Trimming removed 5 bases from V and 6 bases from J, with 11 bases in between.

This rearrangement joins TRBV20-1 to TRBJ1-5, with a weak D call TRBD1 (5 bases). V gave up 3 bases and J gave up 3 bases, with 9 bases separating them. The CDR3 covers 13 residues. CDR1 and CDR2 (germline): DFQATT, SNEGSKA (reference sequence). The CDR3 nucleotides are TGCAGTGCTAGTTGGGGCCTCAATCAGCCCCAGCATTTT. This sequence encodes CSASWGLNQPQHF.

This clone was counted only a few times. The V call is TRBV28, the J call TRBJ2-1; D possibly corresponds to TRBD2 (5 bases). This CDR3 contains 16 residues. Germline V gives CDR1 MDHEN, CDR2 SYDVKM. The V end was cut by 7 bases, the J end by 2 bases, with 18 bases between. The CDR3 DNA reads TGTGCCAGCACCACTAGGACCCCCGGCGCCTACAATGAGCAGTTCTTC. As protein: CASTTRTPGAYNEQFF.

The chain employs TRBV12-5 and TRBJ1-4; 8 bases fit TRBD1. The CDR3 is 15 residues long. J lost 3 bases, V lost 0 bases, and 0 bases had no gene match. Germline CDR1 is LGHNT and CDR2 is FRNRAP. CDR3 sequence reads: CASGLVQGANEKLFF. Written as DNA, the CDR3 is TGTGCTAGTGGTTTGGTACAGGGGGCTAATGAAAAACTGTTTTTT.

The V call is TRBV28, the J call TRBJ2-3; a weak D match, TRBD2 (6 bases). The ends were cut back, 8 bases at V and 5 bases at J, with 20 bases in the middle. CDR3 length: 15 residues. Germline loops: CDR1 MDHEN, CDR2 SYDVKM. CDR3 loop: CASPPRDSQGDTQYF. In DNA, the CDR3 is TGTGCCAGCCCCCCCCGGGACTCCCAAGGAGATACGCAGTATTTT.

The CDR3, as DNA: TGTGCCAGCAGTTTATCAGGGGGGGGCGGGGAGCTGTTTTTT. It translates to CASSLSGGGGELFF. J is TRBJ2-2 and V is TRBV27; D perhaps matches TRBD2 (7 bases). The CDR3 is 14 residues long. Per the germline V gene, CDR1 is MNHEY and CDR2 is SMNVEV (reference sequence). Between the trimmed V and J ends, which lost 0 bases and 7 bases, there was a span of 9 bases.

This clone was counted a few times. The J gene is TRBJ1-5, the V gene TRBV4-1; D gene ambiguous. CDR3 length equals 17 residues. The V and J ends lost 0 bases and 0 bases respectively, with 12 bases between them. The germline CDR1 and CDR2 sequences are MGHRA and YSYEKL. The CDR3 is CASSQDGNDYSNQPQHF. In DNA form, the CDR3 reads TGCGCCAGCAGCCAAGATGGGAACGACTATAGCAATCAGCCCCAGCATTTT.

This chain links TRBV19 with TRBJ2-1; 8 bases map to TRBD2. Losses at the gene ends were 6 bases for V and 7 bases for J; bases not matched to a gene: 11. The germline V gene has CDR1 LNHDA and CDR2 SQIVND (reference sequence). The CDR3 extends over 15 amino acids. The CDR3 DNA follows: TGTGCCAGTAGCGGTCGGGAGGGGCTGGGGAATGAGCAGTTCTTC. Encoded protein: CASSGREGLGNEQFF.

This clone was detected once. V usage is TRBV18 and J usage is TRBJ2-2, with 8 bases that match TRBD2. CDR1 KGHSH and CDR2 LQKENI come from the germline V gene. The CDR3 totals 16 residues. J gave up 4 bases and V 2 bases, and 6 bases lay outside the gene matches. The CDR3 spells CASSPTGGHITGELFF. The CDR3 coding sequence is TGTGCCAGCTCACCAACGGGAGGGCATATCACCGGGGAGCTGTTTTTT.

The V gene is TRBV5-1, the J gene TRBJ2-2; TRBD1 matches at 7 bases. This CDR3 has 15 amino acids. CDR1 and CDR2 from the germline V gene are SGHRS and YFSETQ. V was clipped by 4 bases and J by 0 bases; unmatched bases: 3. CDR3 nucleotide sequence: TGCGCCAGCAGCAAGGGACAGCCGAACACCGGGGAGCTGTTTTTT. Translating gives CASSKGQPNTGELFF.

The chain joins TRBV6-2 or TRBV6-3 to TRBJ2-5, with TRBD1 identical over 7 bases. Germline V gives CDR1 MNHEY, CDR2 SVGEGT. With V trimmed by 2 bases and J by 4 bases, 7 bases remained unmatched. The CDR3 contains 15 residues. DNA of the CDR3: TGTGCCAGCAGTTACCCCGACAGGGTAAGAGAGACCCAGTACTTC. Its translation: CASSYPDRVRETQYF.

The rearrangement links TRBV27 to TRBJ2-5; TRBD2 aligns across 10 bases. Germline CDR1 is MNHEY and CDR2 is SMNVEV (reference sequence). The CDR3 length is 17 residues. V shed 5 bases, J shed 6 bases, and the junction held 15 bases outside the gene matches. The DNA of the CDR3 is TGTGCCAGCAGTCTCGGTGGAGCGGGAGGGAATTTGAAGACCCAGTACTTC. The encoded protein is CASSLGGAGGNLKTQYF.

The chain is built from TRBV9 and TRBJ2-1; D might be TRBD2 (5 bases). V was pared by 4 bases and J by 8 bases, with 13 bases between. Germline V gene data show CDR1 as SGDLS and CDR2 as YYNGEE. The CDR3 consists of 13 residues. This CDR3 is CASSTGIEDEQFF. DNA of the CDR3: TGTGCCAGCAGCACCGGGATTGAGGATGAGCAGTTCTTC.

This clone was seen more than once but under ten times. The CDR3 sequence is CASSISAGYGYTF. The CDR3 nucleotides are TGTGCCAGTAGTATTTCGGCAGGCTATGGCTACACCTTC. This chain links TRBV19 with TRBJ1-2; no clear D gene. CDR1 is LNHDA and CDR2 is SQIVND in the germline V gene (reference sequence). This CDR3 spans 13 amino acids. V dropped 3 bases and J dropped 4 bases, with 9 bases sitting between them. Based on the CDR3 plus reference TRBV19 and TRBJ1-2, the full variable domain is DGGITQSPKYLFRKEGQNVTLSCEQNLNHDAMYWYRQDPGQGLRLIYYSQIVNDFQKGDIAEGYSVSREKKESFPLTVTSAQKNPTAFYLCASSISAGYGYTFGSGTRLTVV.

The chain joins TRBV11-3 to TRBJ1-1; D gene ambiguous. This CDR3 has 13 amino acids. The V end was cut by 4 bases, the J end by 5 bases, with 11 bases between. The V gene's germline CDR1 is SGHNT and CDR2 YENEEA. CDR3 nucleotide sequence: TGTGCCAGCAGCTCCGAAATAGAGACTGAAGCTTTCTTT. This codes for CASSSEIETEAFF.

The CDR3 nucleotides are TGTGCCTGGAGTTTAGGGACATCAGGCTCACCCCTCCACTTT. It is translated as CAWSLGTSGSPLHF. The chain is built from TRBV30 and TRBJ1-6, with D perhaps matching TRBD1 (6 bases). V was clipped by 2 bases and J by 10 bases, with 15 bases between them. The CDR3 spans 14 residues. Germline assignment: CDR1 GTSNPN and CDR2 SVGIG (reference sequence). Combining the CDR3 with reference TRBV30 and TRBJ1-6 gives the whole variable domain SQTIHQWPATLVQPVGSPLSLECTVEGTSNPNLYWYRQAAGRGLQLLFYSVGIGQISSEVPQNLSASRPQDRQFILSSKKLLLSDSGFYLCAWSLGTSGSPLHFGNGTRLTVT.

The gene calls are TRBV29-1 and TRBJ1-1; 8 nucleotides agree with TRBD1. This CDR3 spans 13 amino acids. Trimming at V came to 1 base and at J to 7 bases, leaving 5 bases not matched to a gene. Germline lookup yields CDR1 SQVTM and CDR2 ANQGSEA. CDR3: CSVEAGGGDEAFF. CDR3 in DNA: TGCAGCGTTGAAGCAGGGGGCGGGGATGAAGCTTTCTTT.

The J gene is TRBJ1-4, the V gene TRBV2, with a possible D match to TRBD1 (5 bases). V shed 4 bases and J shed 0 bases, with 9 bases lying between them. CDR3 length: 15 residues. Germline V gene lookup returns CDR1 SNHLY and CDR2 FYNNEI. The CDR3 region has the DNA TGTGCCAGCAGTGGCGACAGTACAACTAATGAAAAACTGTTTTTT. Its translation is CASSGDSTTNEKLFF.

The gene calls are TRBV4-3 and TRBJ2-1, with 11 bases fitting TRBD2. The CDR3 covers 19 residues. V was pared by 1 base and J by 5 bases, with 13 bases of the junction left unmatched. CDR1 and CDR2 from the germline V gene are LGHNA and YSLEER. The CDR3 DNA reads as TGCGCCAGCAGCCAAGTATATGGGCCGGGACTAGCGGAACACAATGAGCAGTTCTTC. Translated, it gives CASSQVYGPGLAEHNEQFF.

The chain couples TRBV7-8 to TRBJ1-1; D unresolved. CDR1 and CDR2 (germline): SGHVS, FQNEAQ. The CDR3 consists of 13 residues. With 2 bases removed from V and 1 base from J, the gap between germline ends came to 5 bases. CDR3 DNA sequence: TGTGCCAGCAGCTTAACGGGGAACACTGAAGCTTTCTTT. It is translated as CASSLTGNTEAFF.

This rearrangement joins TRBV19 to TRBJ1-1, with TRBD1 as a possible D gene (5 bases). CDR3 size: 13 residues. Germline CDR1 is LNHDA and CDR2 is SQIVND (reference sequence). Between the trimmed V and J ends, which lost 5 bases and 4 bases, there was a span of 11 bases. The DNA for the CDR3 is TGTGCCAGTAGTCGACAGTACACCACTGAAGCTTTCTTT. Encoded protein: CASSRQYTTEAFF.